The clone carrying this TCR beta chain occurred many times. Profiling relied on immunoSEQ multiplex PCR, and the TCRdb table lists in-frame clones only, not all of them. The sample contains around 19,000 clones, roughly 72% of which appear only once. The data stem from a study of OX40 agonist ivuxolimab in advanced cancers. The germline V gene has CDR1 MNHNS and CDR2 SASEGT. The V and J ends lost 5 bases and 12 bases respectively, with 13 bases between them. The CDR3 is 11 amino acids. This specimen was CD4+ or CD8+ T cells sorted from blood, taken in a trial of the OX40 agonist ivuxolimab. The chain couples TRBV6-1 to TRBJ1-2, with TRBD1 as a possible D gene (6 bases). This receptor was taken from an adult with an advanced solid tumor such as melanoma, head and neck, liver or kidney cancer. CDR3 in amino acids: CASSLSGTHTF. CDR3 nucleotides: TGTGCCAGCAGTCTCTCCGGGACACACACCTTC.